This T cell receptor beta chain stems from a study of identical twins' blood T cells. V shed 5 bases and J shed 1 base, with 20 bases lying between them. CDR1 and CDR2 (germline): MNHEY, SMNVEV (reference sequence). This CDR3 region has 17 residues. TCRdb ran MiXCR on the 5' RACE reads and lists one entry per CDR3 protein. The sample records a few hundred thousand distinct CDR3 sequences, roughly 31% being singletons. The sequenced sample consisted of PBMCs. The V and J genes are TRBV27 and TRBJ1-2, with a tentative D call TRBD1 (5 bases). The sequence was collected from a woman aged 18 to 49 in good health. CDR3 loop: CASSQRTRGRFNYGYTF. CDR3 sequence (DNA): TGTGCCAGCAGTCAACGGACGAGGGGACGGTTTAACTATGGCTACACCTTC.